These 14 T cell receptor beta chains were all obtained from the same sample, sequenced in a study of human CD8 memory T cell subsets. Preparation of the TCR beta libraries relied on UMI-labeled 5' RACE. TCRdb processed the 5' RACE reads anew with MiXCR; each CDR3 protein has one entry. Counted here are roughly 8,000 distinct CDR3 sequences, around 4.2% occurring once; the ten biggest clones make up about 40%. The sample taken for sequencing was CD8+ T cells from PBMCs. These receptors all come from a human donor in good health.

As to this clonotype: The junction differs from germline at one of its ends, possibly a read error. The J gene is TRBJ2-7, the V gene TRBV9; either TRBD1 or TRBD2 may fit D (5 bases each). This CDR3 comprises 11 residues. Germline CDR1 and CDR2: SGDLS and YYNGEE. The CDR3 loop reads CASSVDLQGTF. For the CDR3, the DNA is TGTGCCAGCAGCGTAGACTTGCAAGGGACCTTC.

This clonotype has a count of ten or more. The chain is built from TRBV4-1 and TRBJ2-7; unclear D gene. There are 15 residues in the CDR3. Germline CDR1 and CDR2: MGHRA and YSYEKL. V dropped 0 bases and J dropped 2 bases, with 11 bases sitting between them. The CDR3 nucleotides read TGCGCCAGCAGCCAAGATGTTTTCAGTACCTACGAGCAGTACTTC. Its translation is CASSQDVFSTYEQYF.

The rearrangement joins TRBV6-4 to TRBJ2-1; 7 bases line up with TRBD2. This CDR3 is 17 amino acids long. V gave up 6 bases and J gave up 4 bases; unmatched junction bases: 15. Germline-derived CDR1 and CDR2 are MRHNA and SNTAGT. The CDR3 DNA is TGTGCCAGCAGCTACTCCAGCGGGACCGGATCTTACAATGAGCAGTTCTTC. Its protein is CASSYSSGTGSYNEQFF.

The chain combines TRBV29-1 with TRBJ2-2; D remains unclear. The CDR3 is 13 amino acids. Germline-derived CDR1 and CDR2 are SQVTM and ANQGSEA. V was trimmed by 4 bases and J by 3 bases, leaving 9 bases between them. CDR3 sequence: CSVGSVYTGELFF. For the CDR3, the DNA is TGCAGCGTTGGGTCTGTCTACACCGGGGAGCTGTTTTTT.

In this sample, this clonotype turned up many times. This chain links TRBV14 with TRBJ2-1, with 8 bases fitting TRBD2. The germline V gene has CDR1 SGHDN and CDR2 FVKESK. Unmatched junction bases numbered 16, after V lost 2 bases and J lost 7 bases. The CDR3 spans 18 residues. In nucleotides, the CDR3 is TGTGCCAGCAGCCAAAGAGTAAACCGGGAGGGGAAGGGGAATGAGCAGTTCTTC. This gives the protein CASSQRVNREGKGNEQFF.

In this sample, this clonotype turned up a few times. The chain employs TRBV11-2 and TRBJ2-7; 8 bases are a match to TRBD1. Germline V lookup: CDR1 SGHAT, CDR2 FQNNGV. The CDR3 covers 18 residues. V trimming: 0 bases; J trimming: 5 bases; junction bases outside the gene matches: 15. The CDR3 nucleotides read TGTGCCAGCAGCTTAGATCCTGAGGACAGGGTGGTAGGCAACGAGCAGTACTTC. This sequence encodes CASSLDPEDRVVGNEQYF.

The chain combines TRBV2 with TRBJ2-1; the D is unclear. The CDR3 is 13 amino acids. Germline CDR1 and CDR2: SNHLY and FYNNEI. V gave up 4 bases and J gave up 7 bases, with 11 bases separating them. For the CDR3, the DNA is TGTGCCAGCAGTGGAATACACGCGAATGAGCAGTTCTTC. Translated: CASSGIHANEQFF.

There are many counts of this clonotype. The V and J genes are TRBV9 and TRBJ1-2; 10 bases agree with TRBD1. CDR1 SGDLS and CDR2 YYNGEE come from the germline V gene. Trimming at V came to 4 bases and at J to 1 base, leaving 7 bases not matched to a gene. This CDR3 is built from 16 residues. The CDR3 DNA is TGTGCCAGCAGCCCCCCCGGGACAGGGGATAACTATGGCTACACCTTC. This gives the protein CASSPPGTGDNYGYTF.

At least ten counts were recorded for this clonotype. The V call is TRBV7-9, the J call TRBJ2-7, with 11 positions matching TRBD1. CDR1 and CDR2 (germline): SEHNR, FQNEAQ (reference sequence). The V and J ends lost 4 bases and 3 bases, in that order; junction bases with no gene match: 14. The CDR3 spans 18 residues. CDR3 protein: CASSSSGTGGPIFYEQYF. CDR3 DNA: TGTGCCAGCAGCTCGTCCGGGACAGGGGGTCCAATTTTCTACGAGCAGTACTTC. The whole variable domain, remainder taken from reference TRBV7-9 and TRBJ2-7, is DTGVSQNPRHKITKRGQNVTFRCDPISEHNRLYWYRQTLGQGPEFLTYFQNEAQLEKSRLLSDRFSAERPKGSFSTLEIQRTEQGDSAMYLCASSSSGTGGPIFYEQYFGPGTRLTVT.

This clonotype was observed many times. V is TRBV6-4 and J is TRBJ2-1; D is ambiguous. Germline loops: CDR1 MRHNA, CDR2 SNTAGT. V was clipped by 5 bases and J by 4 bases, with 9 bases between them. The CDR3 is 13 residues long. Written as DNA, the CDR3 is TGTGCCAGCAGTCCCGACGGATACAATGAGCAGTTCTTC. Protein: CASSPDGYNEQFF.

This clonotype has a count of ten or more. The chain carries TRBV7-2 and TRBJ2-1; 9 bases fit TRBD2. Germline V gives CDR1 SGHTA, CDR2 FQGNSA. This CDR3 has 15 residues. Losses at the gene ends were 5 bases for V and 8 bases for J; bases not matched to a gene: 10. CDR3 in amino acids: CASSLVAGGPDEQFF. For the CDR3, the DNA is TGTGCCAGCAGCCTAGTGGCGGGGGGGCCTGATGAGCAGTTCTTC. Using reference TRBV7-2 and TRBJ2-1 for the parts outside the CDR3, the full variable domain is GAGVSQSPSNKVTEKGKDVELRCDPISGHTALYWYRQSLGQGLEFLIYFQGNSAPDKSGLPSDRFSAERTGGSVSTLTIQRTQQEDSAVYLCASSLVAGGPDEQFFGPGTRLTVL.

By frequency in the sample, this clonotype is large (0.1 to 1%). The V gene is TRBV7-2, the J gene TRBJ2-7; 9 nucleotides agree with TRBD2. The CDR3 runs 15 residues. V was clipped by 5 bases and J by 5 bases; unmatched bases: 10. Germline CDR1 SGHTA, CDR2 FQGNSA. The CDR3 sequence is CASSPRWVAGDEQYF. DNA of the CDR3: TGTGCCAGCAGCCCTCGGTGGGTAGCGGGAGACGAGCAGTACTTC.

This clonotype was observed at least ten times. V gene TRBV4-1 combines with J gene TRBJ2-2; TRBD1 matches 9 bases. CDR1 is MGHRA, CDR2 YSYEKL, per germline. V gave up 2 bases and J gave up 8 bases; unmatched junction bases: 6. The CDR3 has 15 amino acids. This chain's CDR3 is CASSQNQQGAGELFF. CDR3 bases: TGCGCCAGCAGCCAAAATCAACAGGGGGCAGGGGAGCTGTTTTTT.

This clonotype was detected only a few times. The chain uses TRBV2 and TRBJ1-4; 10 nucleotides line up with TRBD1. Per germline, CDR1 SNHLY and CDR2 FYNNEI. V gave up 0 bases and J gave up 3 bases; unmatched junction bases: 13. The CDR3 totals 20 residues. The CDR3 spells CASSEALLGQGTAANEKLFF. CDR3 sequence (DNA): TGTGCCAGCAGTGAAGCGCTTCTGGGACAGGGGACGGCGGCTAATGAAAAACTGTTTTTT.